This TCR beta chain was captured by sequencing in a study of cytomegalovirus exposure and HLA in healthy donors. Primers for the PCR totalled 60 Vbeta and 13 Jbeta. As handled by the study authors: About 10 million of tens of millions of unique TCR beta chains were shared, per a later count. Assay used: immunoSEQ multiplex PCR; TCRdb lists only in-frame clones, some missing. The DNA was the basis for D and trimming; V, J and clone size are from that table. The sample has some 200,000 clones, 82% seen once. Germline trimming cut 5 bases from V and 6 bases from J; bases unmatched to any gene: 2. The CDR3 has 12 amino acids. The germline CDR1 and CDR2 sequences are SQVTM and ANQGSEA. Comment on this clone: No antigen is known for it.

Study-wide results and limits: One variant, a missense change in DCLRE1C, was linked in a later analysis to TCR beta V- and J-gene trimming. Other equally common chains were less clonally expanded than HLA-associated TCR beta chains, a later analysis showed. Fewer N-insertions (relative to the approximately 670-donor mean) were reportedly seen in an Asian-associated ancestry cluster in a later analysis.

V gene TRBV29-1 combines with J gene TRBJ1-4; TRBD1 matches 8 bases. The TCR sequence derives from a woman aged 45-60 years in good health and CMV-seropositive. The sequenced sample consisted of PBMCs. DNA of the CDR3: TGCAGCGTTTTGGGACAGGATGAAAAACTGTTTTTT. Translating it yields CSVLGQDEKLFF.